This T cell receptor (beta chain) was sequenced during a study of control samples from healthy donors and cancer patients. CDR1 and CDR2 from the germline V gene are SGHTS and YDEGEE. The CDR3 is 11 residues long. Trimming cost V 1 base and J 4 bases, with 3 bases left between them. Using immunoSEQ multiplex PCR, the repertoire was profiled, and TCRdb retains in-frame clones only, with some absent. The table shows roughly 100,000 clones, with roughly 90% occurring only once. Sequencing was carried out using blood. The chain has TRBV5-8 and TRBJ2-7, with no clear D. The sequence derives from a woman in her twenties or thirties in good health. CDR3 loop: CASSLRYEQYF. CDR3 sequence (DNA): TGTGCCAGCAGCTTGCGGTACGAGCAGTACTTC.